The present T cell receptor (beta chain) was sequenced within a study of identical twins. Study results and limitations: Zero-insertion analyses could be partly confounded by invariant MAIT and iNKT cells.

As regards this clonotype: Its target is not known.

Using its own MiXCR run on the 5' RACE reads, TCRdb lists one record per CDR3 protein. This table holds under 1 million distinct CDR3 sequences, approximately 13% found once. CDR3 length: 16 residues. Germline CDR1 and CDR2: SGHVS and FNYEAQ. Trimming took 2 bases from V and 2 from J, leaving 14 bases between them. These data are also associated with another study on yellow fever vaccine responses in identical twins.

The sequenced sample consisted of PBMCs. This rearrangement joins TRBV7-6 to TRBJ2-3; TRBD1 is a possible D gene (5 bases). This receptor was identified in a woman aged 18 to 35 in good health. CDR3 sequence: CASSLRQGGFTDTQYF. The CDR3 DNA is TGTGCCAGCAGCTTACGGCAGGGTGGATTCACAGATACGCAGTATTTT.